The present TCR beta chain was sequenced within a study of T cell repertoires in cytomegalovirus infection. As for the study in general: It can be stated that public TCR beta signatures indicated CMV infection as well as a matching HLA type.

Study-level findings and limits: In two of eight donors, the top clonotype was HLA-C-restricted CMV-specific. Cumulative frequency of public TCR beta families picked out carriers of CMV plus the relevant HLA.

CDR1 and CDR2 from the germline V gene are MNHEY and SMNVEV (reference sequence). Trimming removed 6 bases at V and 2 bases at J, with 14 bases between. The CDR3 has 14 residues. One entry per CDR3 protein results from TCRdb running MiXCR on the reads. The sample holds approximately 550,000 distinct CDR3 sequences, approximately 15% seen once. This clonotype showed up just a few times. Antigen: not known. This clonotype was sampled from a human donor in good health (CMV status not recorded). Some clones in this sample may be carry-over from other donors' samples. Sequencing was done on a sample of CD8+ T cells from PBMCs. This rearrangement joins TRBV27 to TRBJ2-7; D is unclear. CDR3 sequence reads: CASSLRGETYEQYF. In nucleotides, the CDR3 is TGTGCCAGCAGCCTTAGAGGCGAGACCTACGAGCAGTACTTC.